A single sample gave rise to the 21 T cell receptor beta chains below, sequenced in a study of T cell responses to AZD1222 COVID-19 vaccine (dated by TCRdb to about 2021). Library method: the immunoSEQ multiplex PCR assay. TCRdb took over this immuneACCESS table, retaining in-frame rearrangements with V and J assigned. Such tables are incomplete; in checked studies, under half of the missing clones stem from an unresolved V gene, and the remainder is unexplained. The sample includes over 110,000 clones, with approximately 92% observed a single time. Together, the top ten hold approximately 1.5% of the sample. The time point label for this specimen denotes: baseline before first vaccination. The sample here was peripheral blood, taken on day 0 of AZD1222 vaccination. These receptors were taken from an adult in good health.

J is TRBJ2-7 and V is TRBV7-2, with unresolved D. The CDR3 contains 14 residues. V gave up 5 bases and J gave up 0 bases, with 11 bases separating them. Germline CDR1 SGHTA, CDR2 FQGNSA. CDR3 sequence (DNA): TGTGCCAGCAGCACCCGGCCGAACTCCTACGAGCAGTACTTC. It is translated as CASSTRPNSYEQYF. Drawing the rest from reference TRBV7-2 and TRBJ2-7, the complete variable domain is GAGVSQSPSNKVTEKGKDVELRCDPISGHTALYWYRQSLGQGLEFLIYFQGNSAPDKSGLPSDRFSAERTGGSVSTLTIQRTQQEDSAVYLCASSTRPNSYEQYFGPGTRLTVT.

The chain joins TRBV3-1 (or the pseudogene TRBV3-2) to TRBJ1-1; D gene ambiguous. Trimming stripped 1 base from V and 5 bases from J, with 5 bases between. There are 12 residues in the CDR3. Germline-derived CDR1 and CDR2 are LGHDT and YNNKEL (reference sequence). This chain's CDR3 is CASSQVPTEAFF. The CDR3 DNA reads as TGTGCCAGCAGCCAAGTGCCAACTGAAGCTTTCTTT.

The chain employs TRBV11-2 and TRBJ2-7; D is unclear. The CDR3 sequence is 13 residues long. Germline CDR1 reads SGHAT; CDR2 reads FQNNGV. Trimming pared 4 bases from V and 3 bases from J, leaving 10 bases between. This CDR3 is CASSSAAVYEQYF. The CDR3 coding sequence is TGTGCCAGCAGCTCGGCCGCAGTCTACGAGCAGTACTTC.

This clone was observed once. V is TRBV6-1 and J is TRBJ1-5; 9 positions match TRBD1. J lost 4 bases, V lost 0 bases, and 4 bases had no gene match. Germline CDR1 and CDR2: MNHNS and SASEGT. The CDR3 is made up of 16 amino acids. The CDR3 loop is CASSEAGQGRNQPQHF. The CDR3, as DNA: TGTGCCAGCAGTGAAGCGGGACAGGGTCGGAATCAGCCCCAGCATTTT.

This clone was picked up one time. CDR3 protein: CASSLGRGEAETQYF. The CDR3 DNA sequence: TGCGCCAGCAGCTTGGGGAGGGGAGAGGCGGAGACCCAGTACTTC. This sequence joins TRBV5-1 and TRBJ2-5; a possible D gene is TRBD2 (6 bases). CDR3 size: 15 residues. Deletions cut 0 bases from V and 5 bases from J, with 14 bases between. Germline CDR1 and CDR2: SGHRS and YFSETQ.

The rearrangement joins TRBV3-1 (or the pseudogene TRBV3-2) to TRBJ1-3, with no clear D. In germline, CDR1 is LGHDT, CDR2 YNNKEL (reference sequence). This CDR3 has 13 residues. V was shortened by 2 bases and J by 4 bases, with 6 bases between the two germline ends. This CDR3 reads CASSQFTGNTIYF. In DNA, the CDR3 is TGTGCCAGCAGCCAATTTACCGGAAACACCATATATTTT.

The CDR3 nucleotides read TGTGCCAGCAGCTTGGCCCGGGGGCCCGCAACTAATGAAAAACTGTTTTTT. Translating it yields CASSLARGPATNEKLFF. V usage is TRBV5-6 and J usage is TRBJ1-4; D possibly corresponds to TRBD1 (6 bases). Looked up from germline, CDR1 is SGHDT and CDR2 is YYEEEE. This CDR3 has 17 residues. The V gene lost 0 bases and the J gene lost 0 bases, with 12 bases spanning the gap.

The chain uses TRBV13 and TRBJ1-1; 7 bases align to TRBD1. The germline gives CDR1 PRHDT, CDR2 FYEKMQ (reference sequence). The CDR3 runs to 17 residues. With 5 bases clipped from V and 2 bases from J, the junction kept 14 bases outside the gene matches. The CDR3 spells CASSLRGRGALNTEAFF. CDR3 coding DNA: TGTGCCAGCAGCCTGAGGGGGCGGGGGGCCTTAAACACTGAAGCTTTCTTT.

This clone was seen more than once but under ten times. The V call is TRBV7-2, the J call TRBJ2-7, with 7 bases aligning to TRBD2. Trimming cost V 0 bases and J 0 bases; bases outside gene matches: 2. CDR1 SGHTA and CDR2 FQGNSA come from the germline V gene. This CDR3 contains 15 residues. CDR3 coding DNA: TGTGCCAGCAGCTTAGCCGGGACTATCTCCTACGAGCAGTACTTC. Translated, it gives CASSLAGTISYEQYF.

This clone was seen only once. The rearrangement joins TRBV15 to TRBJ2-7; D remains ambiguous. Germline V gene lookup returns CDR1 LNHNV and CDR2 YYDKDF (reference sequence). This CDR3 is 16 amino acids long. Deletions cut 1 base from V and 0 bases from J, with 13 bases between. This CDR3 reads CATSRVSGKNSYEQYF. The DNA for the CDR3 is TGTGCCACCAGCAGAGTAAGTGGCAAGAACTCCTACGAGCAGTACTTC.

The rearrangement links TRBV27 to TRBJ2-7; 10 positions match TRBD2. Germline V lookup: CDR1 MNHEY, CDR2 SMNVEV (reference sequence). This CDR3 is built from 11 residues. The chain's CDR3 is CASSLGLAGVV. The CDR3 region has the DNA TGTGCCAGCAGTTTAGGCCTAGCGGGAGTGGTC.

The V gene is TRBV15, the J gene TRBJ2-2, with a possible D match to TRBD2 (7 bases). Germline assignment: CDR1 LNHNV and CDR2 YYDKDF (reference sequence). V was trimmed by 8 bases and J by 5 bases, leaving 18 bases between them. This CDR3 contains 15 residues. The CDR3: CATAGGGGGTGELFF. CDR3 coding DNA: TGTGCCACCGCTGGGGGCGGGGGAGGTACCGGGGAGCTGTTTTTT.

The chain employs TRBV30 and TRBJ1-1; D remains unclear. The CDR3 consists of 14 residues. The germline V gene encodes CDR1 GTSNPN and CDR2 SVGIG (reference sequence). V was clipped by 6 bases and J by 5 bases, with 19 bases between them. The DNA of the CDR3 is TGTGCCTGTTGGTGGACGGTCGGAGGAACTGAAGCTTTCTTT. Its translation is CACWWTVGGTEAFF.

The rearrangement joins TRBV18 to TRBJ2-6; D uncertain. Germline V gene data show CDR1 as KGHSH and CDR2 as LQKENI. The V gene lost 5 bases and the J gene lost 0 bases, with 8 bases spanning the gap. The length of the CDR3 is 15 residues. This chain's CDR3 is CASSKGLSGANVLTF. Written as DNA, the CDR3 is TGTGCCAGCTCAAAGGGTCTCTCTGGGGCCAACGTCCTGACTTTC.

The V and J genes are TRBV5-1 and TRBJ2-1; TRBD2 matches at 9 bases. V gave up 4 bases and J gave up 6 bases; unmatched junction bases: 14. The germline CDR1 and CDR2 sequences are SGHRS and YFSETQ. This CDR3 region has 17 residues. The CDR3 loop is CASSPRGAGGALNEQFF. CDR3 DNA: TGCGCCAGCAGCCCGAGAGGTGCGGGGGGGGCCCTCAATGAGCAGTTCTTC.

This sequence joins TRBV7-9 and TRBJ2-6; 8 bases align to TRBD1. Trimming cost V 6 bases and J 2 bases; bases outside gene matches: 15. The length of the CDR3 is 19 residues. The germline V gene encodes CDR1 SEHNR and CDR2 FQNEAQ (reference sequence). CDR3 loop: CASRRPGGGDLTGANVLTF. The DNA of the CDR3 is TGTGCCAGCAGACGGCCAGGGGGCGGGGATCTCACTGGGGCCAACGTCCTGACTTTC.

The gene calls are TRBV4-1 and TRBJ2-3; 11 bases line up with TRBD2. V shed 3 bases and J 5 bases; nucleotides not matched to a gene: 4. The germline V gene has CDR1 MGHRA and CDR2 YSYEKL. There are 15 residues in the CDR3. This CDR3 reads CASSQLAGGRDTQYF. CDR3 coding DNA: TGCGCCAGCAGCCAGTTAGCGGGGGGGCGAGATACGCAGTATTTT.

V is TRBV9 and J is TRBJ1-1, with D perhaps TRBD1 (6 bases). Per the germline V gene, CDR1 is SGDLS and CDR2 is YYNGEE. CDR3 length: 15 residues. Trimming stripped 1 base from V and 1 base from J, with 11 bases between. CDR3 sequence (DNA): TGTGCCAGCAGCGTATATGCGACAGGGAACACTGAAGCTTTCTTT. Residues: CASSVYATGNTEAFF.

This clone was seen only once. This chain uses TRBV6-2 or TRBV6-3 with TRBJ2-1; 9 bases line up with TRBD1. In germline, CDR1 is MNHEY, CDR2 SVGEGT. V lost 1 base to trimming and J lost 7 bases; unmatched junction nucleotides: 2. The CDR3 has 14 amino acids. The CDR3 is CASSYYGTGNEQFF. The CDR3 DNA reads TGTGCCAGCAGTTACTACGGGACAGGGAATGAGCAGTTCTTC.

At least ten counts were recorded for this clone. The chain employs TRBV5-8 and TRBJ2-7, with 10 bases identical to TRBD2. This CDR3 is 15 amino acids long. The V gene's germline CDR1 is SGHTS and CDR2 YDEGEE. V was clipped by 4 bases and J by 3 bases; unmatched bases: 7. The DNA for the CDR3 is TGTGCCAGCAGCACGTCTAGCGGGAGTTTCTACGAGCAGTACTTC. Translating it yields CASSTSSGSFYEQYF.

V is TRBV5-3 and J is TRBJ2-7; D may be TRBD1 (6 bases). TRBV5-3 has ORF status, its function being uncertain. With 8 bases removed from V and 3 bases from J, the gap between germline ends came to 15 bases. This CDR3 has 13 residues. The CDR3 DNA reads TGTGCCAGGGCCCTCGAGGGGGACTACGAGCAGTACTTC. It yields the protein CARALEGDYEQYF.